The rows below give T cell receptor beta chains drawn from one sample of a study of blood T cells in healthy people across ages. MiXCR, applied by TCRdb to the 5' RACE reads, yields one record per CDR3 protein. The top ten hold more than 6% of the sample, which has about 1,800,000 distinct CDR3 sequences, 28% seen once. Input material: blood. These receptors were collected from a woman aged 25 to 39 in good health. Both conserved end residues are part of each CDR3. D genes are given only for firm matches. Clone size is shown for a subset of rows, as once, few, many or a class of expanded clone.

many TRBJ2-7 . TRBV9 TGTGCCAGCAGCGTCACCCCCCAGGTGGACTACGAGCAGTACTTC CASSVTPQVDYEQYF
. TRBJ1-6 . TRBV28 TGTGCCACCGAGGTCCGCCCTAATTCACCCCTCCACTTT CATEVRPNSPLHF
few TRBJ2-3 . TRBV29-1 TGCAGCGTTGACATCACGAGCACAGATACGCAGTATTTT CSVDITSTDTQYF
. TRBJ2-1 TRBD1 TRBV2 TGTGCCAGCATGGGACAGACCCAAGAGACCCAGTTCTTC CASMGQTQETQFF
. TRBJ2-1 TRBD2 TRBV7-3 TGTGCCAGCAGCAGGGCGGGGGTTCAGGACAATGAGCAGTTCTTC CASSRAGVQDNEQFF
. TRBJ2-3 . TRBV7-9 TGTGCCAGCAGCTATACGTCAGATACGCAGTATTTT CASSYTSDTQYF
many TRBJ2-3 . TRBV5-1 TGTGCCAGCAGCTTAGAGGGGCGCACAGATACGCAGTATTTT CASSLEGRTDTQYF
many TRBJ2-7 . TRBV5-1 TGCGCCAGCACCAACCCCCCGTTGAGCTACGAGCAGTACTTC CASTNPPLSYEQYF
. TRBJ2-5 . TRBV6-1 TGTGCCAGCAGCCCCAGGGAGATGGAGACCCAGTACTTC CASSPREMETQYF
few TRBJ1-2 TRBD1 TRBV20-1 TGCAGTGCTAGAGGGGACAGGGCTAACTATGGCTACACCTTC CSARGDRANYGYTF
. TRBJ2-1 TRBD2 TRBV6-1 TGTGCCAGCAGTGAGACTAGCGGAAGCTACAATGAGCGGTTCTTC CASSETSGSYNERFF
many TRBJ2-3 . TRBV7-2 TGTGCCAGCAGCTTAGGATCGGTAACAGATACGCAGTATTTT CASSLGSVTDTQYF
. TRBJ1-4 TRBD1 TRBV6-5 TGTGCCAGCAGTTACTCAACCGGGACAGCCACCGAAAAACTGTTTTTT CASSYSTGTATEKLFF
many TRBJ2-7 . TRBV20-1 TGCAGTGCTAGTGTGCTCTCCTACGAGCAGTACTTC CSASVLSYEQYF
many TRBJ2-5 . TRBV21-1 TGTGCCAGGACGCGGGGGAACACCCAAGAGACCCAGTACTTC CARTRGNTQETQYF
many TRBJ2-5 . TRBV5-1 TGCGCCAGCATGAGGTCCAGCCAAGAGACCCAGTACTTC CASMRSSQETQYF
. TRBJ2-2 . TRBV5-1 TGCGCCAGCAGCGTAAACAGGGAGGTGACCGGGGAGCTGTTTTTT CASSVNREVTGELFF
few TRBJ1-1 TRBD1 TRBV4-1 TGCGCCAGCAGCCGGGGAGGAACAGGGGGCCCTAACACTGAAGCTTTCTTT CASSRGGTGGPNTEAFF
many TRBJ2-7 TRBD2 TRBV2 TGTGCCAGCAGTCGCGGGGGGATCACAGGTTACGAGCAGTACTTC CASSRGGITGYEQYF
. TRBJ2-1 TRBD2 TRBV6-2/TRBV6-3 TGTGCCAGCCGGGGGTCTGCGGGAGGGCCGAGAGGTGTCTATGAGCAGTTCTTC CASRGSAGGPRGVYEQFF
. TRBJ2-1 . TRBV7-9 TGTGCCAGCAGCTTTAGGGGCGGGGCCGGGGATGAGCAGTTCTTC CASSFRGGAGDEQFF
many TRBJ2-7 TRBD2 TRBV20-1 TGCAGTGCTAGCCCAGCGGGAGGCGGATCCTACGAGCAGTACTTC CSASPAGGGSYEQYF
. TRBJ1-1 TRBD1 TRBV7-8 TGTGCCAGCAGCTCACAGGGGGCGTTTGAAGCTTTCTTT CASSSQGAFEAFF
few TRBJ2-5 . TRBV20-1 TGCAGTGCCGTTAGGGAGGGGGCTGGAGAGACCCAGTACTTC CSAVREGAGETQYF
few TRBJ2-7 TRBD2 TRBV2 TGTGCCAGCAGCCGGGGGACTAGCGTAACCTACGAGCAGTACTTC CASSRGTSVTYEQYF
few TRBJ1-2 TRBD1 TRBV6-6 TGTGCCAGCGTACCGAGGGTCACAGGGGGTGGCTACACCTTC CASVPRVTGGGYTF
many TRBJ2-1 . TRBV20-1 TGCAGTGCTAGAGATGGGTCCCGGGGGTCCAATGAGCAGTTCTTC CSARDGSRGSNEQFF
many TRBJ2-3 TRBD2 TRBV5-1 TGCGCCAGCAGCTTGATAGCGGGGAGCACAGATACGCAGTATTTT CASSLIAGSTDTQYF
. TRBJ2-1 TRBD2 TRBV20-1 TGCAGTGCTAGAGCCGGACTAGCGGGGCAGTTCTTC CSARAGLAGQFF
. TRBJ2-7 . TRBV28 TGTGCCAGCGTTAAACGTATATCACCCGAGCAGTACTTC CASVKRISPEQYF
few TRBJ2-3 . TRBV12-3/TRBV12-4 TGTGCCACCTCCAGGGGTCCGGGACACCCGTATTTT CATSRGPGHPYF
many TRBJ1-2 . TRBV20-1 TGCAGTGCCCACTCCCCAGGCGACTATGGCTACACCTTC CSAHSPGDYGYTF
. TRBJ2-3 . TRBV5-6 TGTGCCAGCAGCTTGGTCCACAGGGGAGGGGGCCCAGATACGCAGTATTTT CASSLVHRGGGPDTQYF
few TRBJ2-5 TRBD2 TRBV7-8 TGTGCCAGCAGCACAACTAGCGGGAGGGTGGAGACCCAGTACTTC CASSTTSGRVETQYF
. TRBJ2-4 . TRBV18 TGTGCCAGCTCATCACGTAGGGTAGACACCATTCAGTACTTC CASSSRRVDTIQYF
few TRBJ2-5 . TRBV2 TGTGCCAGCAATAGGGCAGGGGGGGACGAGACCCAGTACTTC CASNRAGGDETQYF
. TRBJ2-1 . TRBV29-1 TGCAGCGTCCAAGAGCAGTTCTTC CSVQEQFF
few TRBJ2-7 . TRBV21-1 TGTGCCAGCATGGTACGACAGGAACCCTACGAGCAGTACTTC CASMVRQEPYEQYF
few TRBJ2-7 . TRBV6-5 TGTGCCAGCACCGCCTGGGGGGTCGAGCAGTACTTC CASTAWGVEQYF
few TRBJ2-1 . TRBV7-9 TGTGCCAGCAGCTTAGCGTCAAGCGATGAGCAGTTCTTC CASSLASSDEQFF
few TRBJ2-2 TRBD2 TRBV5-1 TGCGCCAGCAGTCTGGGAGTAAGCGGGGGGGCCAGGACCGGGGAGCTGTTTTTT CASSLGVSGGARTGELFF
few TRBJ1-5 TRBD1 TRBV18 TGTGCCAGCTCATTAAACAGGGGCGGGCAGCCCCAGCATTTT CASSLNRGGQPQHF
. TRBJ2-2 . TRBV5-6 TGTGCCAGCAGCCTGGGACTCCCAGGGGTCGGGGAGCTGTTTTTT CASSLGLPGVGELFF
. TRBJ2-5 . TRBV30 TGTGCCTGGAGTGACTGGGGAAGAACCCAGTACTTC CAWSDWGRTQYF
few TRBJ2-2 . TRBV14 TGTGCCAGCAGCAAAGTCCTGAACACCGGGGAGCTGTTTTTT CASSKVLNTGELFF
. TRBJ1-5 TRBD1 TRBV4-1 TGCGCCAGCAGCCAAGGGGACAGGGACGATCAGCCCCAGCATTTT CASSQGDRDDQPQHF
few TRBJ2-2 . TRBV5-1 TGCGCCACCACCCGAGGAGGGGCGAACACCGGGGAGCTGTTTTTT CATTRGGANTGELFF
once TRBJ2-2 . TRBV5-4 TGTGCCAGCAGCCGCGCCGGTAGCGCGTCCACCGGGGAACTGTTTTTT CASSRAGSASTGELFF
. TRBJ1-2 . TRBV19 TGTGCCAGTAGTATAGGTCCAGGGAGCACCTATGGCTACACCTTC CASSIGPGSTYGYTF
. TRBJ1-2 . TRBV3-1 TGTGCCAGCAGCCAAACTAGCGGAGTGGGCGGCTACACCTTC CASSQTSGVGGYTF
. TRBJ2-2 . TRBV6-6 TGTGCCAGCAGTCACTCCGGTGGGAGGGGGCGAACCGGGGAGCTGTTTTTT CASSHSGGRGRTGELFF
many TRBJ2-3 . TRBV29-1 TGCAGCGCGACCTACGGACTTACCACAGATACGCAGTATTTT CSATYGLTTDTQYF
many TRBJ2-7 TRBD2 TRBV6-5 TGTGCCAGCAGTGCCGGGACTAGCGCGTCCTACGAGCAGTACTTC CASSAGTSASYEQYF
many TRBJ2-3 . TRBV30 TGTGCCTGGAGTACCCCCCTTGGGACGCAGTATTTT CAWSTPLGTQYF